This T cell receptor beta chain was profiled in a study of T cells in tuberculosis. Across the whole study: T cells were selected with CD1B tetramers loaded with glucose monomycolate.

Only in-frame clones appear in the TCRdb table, and some are missing; sequencing was by immunoSEQ multiplex PCR. The sample consists of 25,000 to 35,000 clones, around 92% of them appearing once. CDR1 is SGDLS, CDR2 YYNGEE, per germline. The germline V and J ends were trimmed by 0 bases and 3 bases, with 6 bases remaining between them. This CDR3 comprises 13 residues. As to time point: new active TB diagnosis, blood taken before or within 7 days of starting treatment. The specimen was PBMCs, collected at tuberculosis diagnosis. This TCR was recovered from an adult with tuberculosis. The chain has TRBV9 and TRBJ2-5; D remains ambiguous. The CDR3 reads CASSVGSKETQYF. The CDR3 region has the DNA TGTGCCAGCAGCGTAGGGAGTAAAGAGACCCAGTACTTC. Supplemented by reference TRBV9 and TRBJ2-5, the full variable domain reads DSGVTQTPKHLITATGQRVTLRCSPRSGDLSVYWYQQSLDQGLQFLIQYYNGEERAKGNILERFSAQQFPDLHSELNLSSLELGDSALYFCASSVGSKETQYFGPGTRLLVL.